A single sample is the source of the 23 T cell receptor beta chains below, sequenced in a study of metastatic and nonmetastatic thyroid tumors. TCRdb re-called the PCR reads through MiXCR. In the table there are tens of thousands of clones, 15% to 20% of which are singletons. Patients underwent thyroid surgery, and none had received any treatment before it. Input material: adjacent normal tissue. Source of these receptors: a male donor with papillary thyroid cancer or a benign thyroid nodule (not recorded which). Some clones in this sample may be carry-over from other donors' samples.

This clone was seen more than once but under ten times. Germline and junction disagree at one end, which may indicate a read error. The chain carries TRBV6-1 and TRBJ1-5, with D possibly TRBD1 on 5 matching bases. This CDR3 contains 14 residues. Per germline, CDR1 MNHNS and CDR2 SASEGT. The CDR3 region has the DNA TGTGCCAGCAAAGAAGGGGACCCTAATCAGCCCAAGCATTTT. Protein product: CASKEGDPNQPKHF.

This clone was counted ten times or more. The chain combines TRBV9 with TRBJ2-2; perhaps TRBD2 as D (6 bases). The CDR3 is made up of 15 amino acids. In germline, CDR1 is SGDLS, CDR2 YYNGEE. Trimming took off 4 bases at V and 6 bases at J, with 16 bases between the two ends. CDR3 nucleotides: TGTGCCAGCAGCCCAGAGGTCGGGGGATCCGGGGAGCTGTTTTTT. Translating it yields CASSPEVGGSGELFF.

The genes are TRBV15 and TRBJ2-7, with D perhaps being TRBD1 or TRBD2 (5 bases each). The V gene lost 1 base and the J gene lost 5 bases, with 15 bases spanning the gap. Germline lookup yields CDR1 LNHNV and CDR2 YYDKDF (reference sequence). This CDR3 has 15 amino acids. The CDR3 sequence is CATSRVSGRSHEQYF. The CDR3 coding sequence is TGTGCCACCAGCAGAGTGTCGGGACGAAGCCACGAGCAGTACTTC.

This clone was counted between two and nine times. J is TRBJ2-7 and V is TRBV12-3 or TRBV12-4; a possible D gene is TRBD2 (5 bases). This CDR3 contains 12 residues. The V and J ends lost 5 bases and 6 bases respectively, with 11 bases between them. The CDR3 loop is CASSPEVGEQYF. CDR3 in DNA: TGTGCCAGCAGTCCGGAGGTCGGCGAGCAGTACTTC.

The table lists this clone with many counts. This could be a read error, since a much larger clone is one nucleotide away. V usage is TRBV30 and J usage is TRBJ1-1; D not certain. CDR1 and CDR2 from the germline V gene are GTSNPN and SVGIG (reference sequence). V lost 2 bases to trimming and J lost 1 base, with 8 bases between them. CDR3 length: 13 residues. The CDR3 bases are TGTGCCTGGAGTCCAATTAAGAACACTGAAGCTTTCTTT. This gives the protein CAWSPIKNTEAFF.

This clone was detected ten times or more. The rearrangement links TRBV19 to TRBJ2-5; D is possibly TRBD1 or TRBD2 (5 bases each). Trimming removed 0 bases from V and 7 bases from J, with 21 bases in between. CDR3 length: 17 amino acids. Germline V lookup: CDR1 LNHDA, CDR2 SQIVND (reference sequence). CDR3 amino acids: CASSIESPTGTRTTQYF. The DNA of the CDR3 is TGTGCCAGTAGTATAGAATCCCCCACGGGGACCCGCACGACCCAGTACTTC. The full variable domain, in which reference TRBV19 and TRBJ2-5 provide the parts outside the CDR3, is DGGITQSPKYLFRKEGQNVTLSCEQNLNHDAMYWYRQDPGQGLRLIYYSQIVNDFQKGDIAEGYSVSREKKESFPLTVTSAQKNPTAFYLCASSIESPTGTRTTQYFGPGTRLLVL.

This clone has a count of ten or more. The V gene is TRBV27, the J gene TRBJ1-2, with 8 bases lining up with TRBD1. The CDR3 totals 15 residues. Germline assignment: CDR1 MNHEY and CDR2 SMNVEV (reference sequence). Unmatched junction bases numbered 6, after V lost 3 bases and J lost 3 bases. The CDR3 protein is CASSFAGGEYYGYTF. CDR3 DNA: TGTGCCAGCAGTTTTGCAGGGGGCGAATACTATGGCTACACCTTC.

This clone has a handful of counts. The CDR3 region is CASSPTSGGEQFF. In DNA, the CDR3 is TGTGCCAGCAGCCCAACTAGTGGAGGTGAGCAGTTCTTC. The chain couples TRBV14 to TRBJ2-1; a weak D match, TRBD2 (5 bases). This CDR3 is built from 13 residues. Trimming removed 4 bases at V and 9 bases at J, with 13 bases between. CDR1 is SGHDN and CDR2 is FVKESK in the germline V gene.

This clone was picked up many times. The rearrangement uses TRBV9 and TRBJ1-1, with D possibly TRBD1 on 5 matching bases. The germline V gene encodes CDR1 SGDLS and CDR2 YYNGEE. The CDR3 has 16 residues. Trimming stripped 3 bases from V and 1 base from J, with 16 bases between. CDR3 in DNA: TGTGCCAGCAGCGCGACAGTAACTCTGCAGAACACTGAAGCTTTCTTT. Encoded protein: CASSATVTLQNTEAFF.

The chain employs TRBV29-1 and TRBJ1-2, with a possible D match to TRBD1 (5 bases). The V end was cut by 0 bases, the J end by 7 bases, with 15 bases between. This CDR3 spans 14 amino acids. The germline V gene encodes CDR1 SQVTM and CDR2 ANQGSEA. In nucleotides, the CDR3 is TGCAGCGTTGAAGAATACGGGGGTGGAGTTGGCTACACCTTC. It translates to CSVEEYGGGVGYTF.

In the case of this clone: A clone one base away is much larger, so this may be a read error. V gene TRBV6-2 or TRBV6-3 combines with J gene TRBJ2-7, with a possible D match to TRBD1 (5 bases). The germline gives CDR1 MNHEY, CDR2 SVGEGT. CDR3 length: 10 residues. CDR3 nucleotide sequence: TGCGCCAGCAGGGTCTACGAGCAGTACTTC. Translated, it gives CASRVYEQYF.

This clone has a count of ten or more. This chain links TRBV3-1 with TRBJ2-1, with a tentative D call TRBD1 (5 bases). The germline gives CDR1 LGHDT, CDR2 YNNKEL (reference sequence). The CDR3 has 13 residues. The V gene lost 1 base and the J gene lost 7 bases, with 8 bases spanning the gap. CDR3 DNA: TGTGCCAGCAGCCAAGGGGGCCAAAATGAGCAGTTCTTC. Translation: CASSQGGQNEQFF.

This clone occurred many times. This chain connects TRBV4-1 to TRBJ1-5, with TRBD1 matching 10 bases. Germline CDR1 is MGHRA and CDR2 is YSYEKL. There are 15 residues in the CDR3. Unmatched junction bases numbered 4, after V lost 2 bases and J lost 6 bases. Here the CDR3 DNA reads TGCGCCAGCAGCCAAAACGACAGGGGGCTTCAGCCCCAGCATTTT. Amino acids: CASSQNDRGLQPQHF.

This clone was recorded many times. One base away lies a much larger clone, so this may be a sequencing read error. The chain employs TRBV24-1 and TRBJ2-1; TRBD2 agrees at 9 bases. Germline CDR1 is KGHDR and CDR2 is SFDVKD. This CDR3 contains 15 residues. The CDR3: CVTSDRSGRIYEQFF. The CDR3 region has the DNA TGTGTCACCAGTGATCGTAGCGGGAGAATCTATGAGCAGTTCTTC.

This clone was counted between two and nine times. The rearrangement joins TRBV6-1 to TRBJ2-7, with 8 bases that match TRBD2. The CDR3 sequence is 14 residues long. J gave up 2 bases and V 8 bases, and 8 bases lay outside the gene matches. Germline V lookup: CDR1 MNHNS, CDR2 SASEGT. The CDR3 DNA reads TGTGCCAGCTGGGTACTAGCGGCGCCCTACGAGCAGTACGTC. Amino acids: CASWVLAAPYEQYV.

The V call is TRBV6-4, the J call TRBJ2-7; a weak D match, TRBD1 (8 bases). Germline CDR1 MRHNA, CDR2 SNTAGT. This CDR3 comprises 14 residues. The CDR3 is CASSDDRGARGGQV. CDR3 coding DNA: TGTGCCAGCAGTGACGACAGGGGCGCCAGGGGGGGACAAGTC.

This clone occurred many times. The V call is TRBV6-1, the J call TRBJ2-3, with TRBD2 matching over 13 bases. The CDR3 has 18 amino acids. The V gene end was trimmed by 1 base and the J gene end by 6 bases; junction bases not matched to a gene: 10. CDR1 is MNHNS, CDR2 SASEGT, per germline. CDR3 in amino acids: CASSEGTSGRGLKDTQYF. DNA for the CDR3: TGTGCCAGCAGTGAAGGGACTAGCGGGAGAGGGCTAAAGGATACGCAGTATTTT.

This clone was observed a few times. The CDR3 loop is CASRTGFNYGYTF. The CDR3 DNA reads as TGTGCCAGCCGTACAGGCTTCAACTATGGCTACACCTTC. The gene calls are TRBV6-1 and TRBJ1-2, with D maybe TRBD1 (5 bases). The CDR3 is made up of 13 amino acids. Germline CDR1 and CDR2: MNHNS and SASEGT. V was pared by 8 bases and J by 2 bases, with 12 bases between.

In its sample, this clone was seen many times. The chain carries TRBV28 and TRBJ1-4; D might be TRBD1 (6 bases). Trimming took 6 bases from V and 4 from J, leaving 12 bases between them. The CDR3 is made up of 14 amino acids. Germline CDR1 is MDHEN and CDR2 is SYDVKM. CDR3 DNA: TGTGCCAGCAGGGTACAGGGAGGTAATGAAAAACTGTTTTTT. Its translation is CASRVQGGNEKLFF.

Within the sample, this clone is medium-sized (0.01 to 0.1%). The gene calls are TRBV27 and TRBJ1-6; tentatively, D is TRBD1 (6 bases). The V end was cut by 0 bases, the J end by 6 bases, with 15 bases between. Germline lookup yields CDR1 MNHEY and CDR2 SMNVEV (reference sequence). The CDR3 length is 17 residues. The CDR3 loop is CASSLSSRTAFNSPLHF. DNA of the CDR3: TGTGCCAGCAGTTTATCGTCGAGGACAGCTTTTAATTCACCCCTCCACTTT.

In its sample, this clone ranks as medium-sized. The rearrangement joins TRBV10-2 to TRBJ2-7; D is possibly TRBD1 (6 bases). The length of the CDR3 is 17 residues. CDR1 and CDR2 (germline): WSHSY, SAAADI. Between the trimmed V and J ends, which lost 2 bases and 2 bases, there was a span of 19 bases. The CDR3 here is CASSEILNRAAAYEQYF. The DNA for the CDR3 is TGCGCCAGCAGTGAGATCCTTAACAGGGCTGCGGCCTACGAGCAGTACTTC.

This clone was detected many times. The V gene is TRBV5-1, the J gene TRBJ2-5; the D call may be TRBD1 or TRBD2 (5 bases each). V was shortened by 4 bases and J by 4 bases, with 17 bases between the two germline ends. CDR3 length: 15 residues. CDR1 and CDR2 from the germline V gene are SGHRS and YFSETQ. The CDR3 sequence: CASSIPGRNPETQYF. Written as DNA, the CDR3 is TGCGCCAGCAGCATACCGGGACGGAACCCAGAGACCCAGTACTTC.

The rearrangement joins TRBV20-1 to TRBJ2-2, with 8 bases matching TRBD2. The germline V gene has CDR1 DFQATT and CDR2 SNEGSKA (reference sequence). The CDR3 spans 17 residues. V shed 2 bases, J shed 8 bases, and the junction held 16 bases outside the gene matches. This CDR3 is CSARCHSGNRPTGELFF. For the CDR3, the DNA is TGCAGTGCTAGATGTCATAGCGGGAACCGCCCCACGGGGGAGCTGTTTTTT.